This TCR beta chain was obtained from a study of PD-1 blockade in classical Hodgkin lymphoma. Assay used: immunoSEQ multiplex PCR; TCRdb lists only in-frame clones, some missing. Of about 64,000 clones detected, about 89% appear once; the ten largest clones hold over 9%. Trimming took 0 bases from V and 5 from J; bases not matched to a gene: 6. Germline CDR1 is SGHRS and CDR2 is YFSETQ. This CDR3 is 15 amino acids long. The time point: cycle 4 day 1 (C4D1), after more than 5 weeks of nivolumab. Every patient had relapsed following autologous stem cell transplantation, and cohorts differed in brentuximab vedotin exposure.

The chain combines TRBV5-1 with TRBJ1-1, with 8 bases matching TRBD1. The receptor was isolated from a human donor with classical Hodgkin lymphoma. The source material was peripheral blood mononuclear cells (PBMCs), sampled before the fourth cycle of nivolumab. In DNA, the CDR3 is TGCGCCAGCAGCTTGGAGGCAGGGGGCAGAACTGAAGCTTTCTTT. This gives the protein CASSLEAGGRTEAFF.